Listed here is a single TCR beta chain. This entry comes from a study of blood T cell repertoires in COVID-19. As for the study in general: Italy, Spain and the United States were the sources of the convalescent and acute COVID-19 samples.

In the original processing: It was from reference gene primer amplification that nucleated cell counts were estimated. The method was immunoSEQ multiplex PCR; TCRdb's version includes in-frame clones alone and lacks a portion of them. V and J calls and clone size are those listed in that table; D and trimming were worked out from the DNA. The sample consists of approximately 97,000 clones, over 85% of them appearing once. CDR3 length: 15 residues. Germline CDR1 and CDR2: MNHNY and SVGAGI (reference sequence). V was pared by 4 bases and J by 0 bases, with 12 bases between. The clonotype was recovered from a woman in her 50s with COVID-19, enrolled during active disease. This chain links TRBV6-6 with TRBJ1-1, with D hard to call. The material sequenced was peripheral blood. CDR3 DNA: TGTGCCAGCAGTTTCCCCGTGACTATGAACACTGAAGCTTTCTTT. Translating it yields CASSFPVTMNTEAFF.